This TCR beta chain was captured in a study of Graves' ophthalmopathy and Graves' hyperthyroidism. This clonotype has ten or more counts. Transcripts of RNA were the source for amplifying TCR beta CDR3 regions. HTBI primers were used in a first-round RT-PCR, which preceded a second-round multiplex PCR. TCRdb ran MiXCR on the multiplex PCR reads and lists one entry per CDR3 protein. This table holds about 1.2 million distinct CDR3 sequences, about 36% found once. CDR3 length: 14 residues. V dropped 5 bases and J dropped 0 bases, with 11 bases sitting between them. Germline V gives CDR1 WSHSY, CDR2 SAAADI.

Sequencing was done on a sample of peripheral blood or thyroid tissue (not recorded which). The chain couples TRBV10-2 to TRBJ2-7, with D uncertain. The TCR comes from an adult man with Graves' hyperthyroidism. CDR3 protein: CASSRLKSSYEQYF. The CDR3 DNA is TGCGCCAGCAGTCGTTTAAAGAGCTCCTACGAGCAGTACTTC.